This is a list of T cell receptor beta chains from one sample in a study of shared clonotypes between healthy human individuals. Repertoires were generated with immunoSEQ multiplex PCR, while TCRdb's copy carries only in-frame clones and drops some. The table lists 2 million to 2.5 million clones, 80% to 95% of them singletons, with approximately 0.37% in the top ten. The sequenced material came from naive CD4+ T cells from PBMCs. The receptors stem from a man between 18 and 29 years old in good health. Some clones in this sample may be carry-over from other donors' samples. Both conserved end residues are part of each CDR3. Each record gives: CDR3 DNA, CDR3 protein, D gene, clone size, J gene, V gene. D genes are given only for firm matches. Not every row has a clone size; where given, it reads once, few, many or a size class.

DNA: TGTGCCAGCTCGTCGGGACTAGCGGGAGGTCGTGAGCAGTTCTTC
CDR3: CASSSGLAGGREQFF
D: TRBD2
size: .
J: TRBJ2-1
V: TRBV18

DNA: TGTGCCAGCAGTGAATTACACCTCTCTGGGGCCAACGTCCTGACTTTC
CDR3: CASSELHLSGANVLTF
D: .
size: .
J: TRBJ2-6
V: TRBV6-1

DNA: TGTGCCAGCAGCCTCGGGGGGACTAGCGTGTACGAGCAGTACTTC
CDR3: CASSLGGTSVYEQYF
D: TRBD2
size: .
J: TRBJ2-7
V: TRBV6-6

DNA: TGTGCCAGCAGCTCCGGGCTCTTGAGGACAGGGATGGAGACCCAGTACTTC
CDR3: CASSSGLLRTGMETQYF
D: TRBD1
size: .
J: TRBJ2-5
V: TRBV11-3

DNA: TGTGCCAGCTCACCCGCTGGGGATACGCAGTATTTT
CDR3: CASSPAGDTQYF
D: .
size: .
J: TRBJ2-3
V: TRBV18

DNA: TGTGCCAGCAGCCCGGGTTCCCAAGAGACCCAGTACTTC
CDR3: CASSPGSQETQYF
D: .
size: .
J: TRBJ2-5
V: TRBV9

DNA: TGTGCCAGCAGCCCCCTTGGACTAGCGGTCTACGAGCAGTACTTC
CDR3: CASSPLGLAVYEQYF
D: TRBD2
size: .
J: TRBJ2-7
V: TRBV7-9

DNA: TGCGCCAGCAGTCACAAGTCATCTCCCGGTGGAACGATGGACGAGCAGTACTTC
CDR3: CASSHKSSPGGTMDEQYF
D: .
size: .
J: TRBJ2-7
V: TRBV23-1

DNA: TGTGCCAGCAGCCGACCCGGAGATGAGACCCAGTACTTC
CDR3: CASSRPGDETQYF
D: .
size: once
J: TRBJ2-5
V: TRBV9

DNA: TGTGCCAGCAGCTCCGGACCAGACGAGCAGTACTTC
CDR3: CASSSGPDEQYF
D: .
size: .
J: TRBJ2-7
V: TRBV5-4

DNA: TGTGCCAGTAGTATGGGGATGTACACTGAAGCTTTCTTT
CDR3: CASSMGMYTEAFF
D: .
size: few
J: TRBJ1-1
V: TRBV19

DNA: TGTGCCAGCAGTTACGGGCGGGATCAGCCCCAGCATTTT
CDR3: CASSYGRDQPQHF
D: .
size: .
J: TRBJ1-5
V: TRBV6-5

DNA: TGTGCCAGCTCACCACCGACAGGGGGATTTCAGGGGGCCAACGTCCTGACTTTC
CDR3: CASSPPTGGFQGANVLTF
D: TRBD1
size: .
J: TRBJ2-6
V: TRBV18

DNA: TGCGCCAGCAGCCAAGGGACTAGCGGGAGCTCCTACAATGAGCAGTTCTTC
CDR3: CASSQGTSGSSYNEQFF
D: TRBD2
size: .
J: TRBJ2-1
V: TRBV4-3

DNA: TGTGCCAGTAGTCCACGCCGACCGGGGAGCGAGCAGTACTTC
CDR3: CASSPRRPGSEQYF
D: .
size: once
J: TRBJ2-7
V: TRBV19

DNA: TGTGCCAGCAGCCCGCCCTCCCGATACTCCTACGAGCAGTACTTC
CDR3: CASSPPSRYSYEQYF
D: .
size: .
J: TRBJ2-7
V: TRBV28

DNA: TGTGCCAGCAGCTACCCCGAGACAGGGGGACCTGAAGCTTTCTTT
CDR3: CASSYPETGGPEAFF
D: TRBD1
size: .
J: TRBJ1-1
V: TRBV28

DNA: TGTGCCAGCAGTTTAAGGCTAGCGGGCAATTACAATGAGCAGTTCTTC
CDR3: CASSLRLAGNYNEQFF
D: TRBD2
size: .
J: TRBJ2-1
V: TRBV28

DNA: TGTGCCAGCAGCTTATCAAGCGGGAGGGCCTACAATGAGCAGTTCTTC
CDR3: CASSLSSGRAYNEQFF
D: TRBD2
size: .
J: TRBJ2-1
V: TRBV9

DNA: TGTGCCAGCAGTTCGGAGCAGAACACTGAAGCTTTCTTT
CDR3: CASSSEQNTEAFF
D: .
size: .
J: TRBJ1-1
V: TRBV28

DNA: TGTGCCAGCAGCGTGGGGACGGACTATGGCTACACCTTC
CDR3: CASSVGTDYGYTF
D: .
size: .
J: TRBJ1-2
V: TRBV5-6

DNA: TGTGCCAGCAGCCCGGGACTAGCAACCTACGAGCAGTACTTC
CDR3: CASSPGLATYEQYF
D: TRBD2
size: .
J: TRBJ2-7
V: TRBV7-9

DNA: TGTGCCAGCAGCCGTTTAGGTTTGTGGGCGCAGTATTTT
CDR3: CASSRLGLWAQYF
D: .
size: .
J: TRBJ2-3
V: TRBV28

DNA: TGTGCCATCAGTGAGTCGCTCCTCAAAAGGACTGGTGAGCAGTACTTC
CDR3: CAISESLLKRTGEQYF
D: .
size: .
J: TRBJ2-7
V: TRBV10-3

DNA: TGCGCCAGCAGTTTGACCGGGGTTAGCACAGATACGCAGTATTTT
CDR3: CASSLTGVSTDTQYF
D: .
size: .
J: TRBJ2-3
V: TRBV5-1

DNA: TGTGCCAGCAGTTTGTCGACAGGGACGCTGCGGGGAAACACCATATATTTT
CDR3: CASSLSTGTLRGNTIYF
D: TRBD1
size: .
J: TRBJ1-3
V: TRBV28

DNA: TGTGCCAGCAGTTCCCTCCGGACAGCAGCCACTGAAGCTTTCTTT
CDR3: CASSSLRTAATEAFF
D: .
size: once
J: TRBJ1-1
V: TRBV27

DNA: TGTGCCTGGGGTTCTGTTGAAGCTTTCTTT
CDR3: CAWGSVEAFF
D: .
size: .
J: TRBJ1-1
V: TRBV30

DNA: TGCAGCGTTGCATCCGGACTAGCCTACAATGAGCAGTTCTTC
CDR3: CSVASGLAYNEQFF
D: TRBD2
size: .
J: TRBJ2-1
V: TRBV29-1

DNA: TGTGCCAGCCTTACTCCCTACAATGAGCAGTTCTTC
CDR3: CASLTPYNEQFF
D: .
size: .
J: TRBJ2-1
V: TRBV28

DNA: TGTGCCAGCAGCTTGCAGACTTACGAGCAGTACTTC
CDR3: CASSLQTYEQYF
D: .
size: .
J: TRBJ2-7
V: TRBV7-2

DNA: TGTGCCAGCAGTTTCAGGGGGCGGGGCGGCACTGAAGCTTTCTTT
CDR3: CASSFRGRGGTEAFF
D: TRBD1
size: .
J: TRBJ1-1
V: TRBV27

DNA: TGTGCCAGCAGCCGAGGACAGGCGAACACTGAAGCTTTCTTT
CDR3: CASSRGQANTEAFF
D: TRBD1
size: once
J: TRBJ1-1
V: TRBV11-2

DNA: TGTGCCAGCGGAACTATGATGAACACTGAAGCTTTCTTT
CDR3: CASGTMMNTEAFF
D: .
size: .
J: TRBJ1-1
V: TRBV7-8

DNA: TGTGCCAGCAGCTCGACCCCTGGCCGGGGGAGGGCCCGCACCGGGGAGCTGTTTTTT
CDR3: CASSSTPGRGRARTGELFF
D: TRBD2
size: .
J: TRBJ2-2
V: TRBV7-2

DNA: TGCGCCAGCAGCTTGGATTACTCCGGGACTAGCGGTAGTTACGAGCAGTACTTC
CDR3: CASSLDYSGTSGSYEQYF
D: TRBD2
size: .
J: TRBJ2-7
V: TRBV5-1

DNA: TGTGCCTGGAGCCGGACAGGGGATCGCTATGGCTACACCTTC
CDR3: CAWSRTGDRYGYTF
D: TRBD1
size: .
J: TRBJ1-2
V: TRBV30

DNA: TGCGCCAGCAGCCAACGGATCACCTATGGCTACACCTTC
CDR3: CASSQRITYGYTF
D: .
size: .
J: TRBJ1-2
V: TRBV4-3

DNA: TGTGCCAGCAGCGCGGGACAGGGGGTAGATCAGCCCCAGCATTTT
CDR3: CASSAGQGVDQPQHF
D: TRBD1
size: .
J: TRBJ1-5
V: TRBV9

DNA: TGTGCCTGGAGTGTACCACGAGGGTTGACAGGGATCACTGAAGCTTTCTTT
CDR3: CAWSVPRGLTGITEAFF
D: TRBD1
size: .
J: TRBJ1-1
V: TRBV30

DNA: TGCGCCAGCAGTGAGTCGTTAGCGGGAGTCTCCTACAATGAGCAGTTCTTC
CDR3: CASSESLAGVSYNEQFF
D: TRBD2
size: .
J: TRBJ2-1
V: TRBV10-2

DNA: TGTGCCAGCAGCTTATTGAGCGGGGGGACAGATACGCAGTATTTT
CDR3: CASSLLSGGTDTQYF
D: TRBD2
size: .
J: TRBJ2-3
V: TRBV11-2

DNA: TGTGCCAGCGGGAGACAGGGGTACGAGCAGTACTTC
CDR3: CASGRQGYEQYF
D: TRBD1
size: .
J: TRBJ2-7
V: TRBV2

DNA: TGTGCCAGCAGCCCCGGGACAGGGATCGCCGGGGAGCTGTTTTTT
CDR3: CASSPGTGIAGELFF
D: TRBD1
size: .
J: TRBJ2-2
V: TRBV7-7

DNA: TGTGCCAGCAGCACCCGACAGGATGGCTACACCTTC
CDR3: CASSTRQDGYTF
D: .
size: .
J: TRBJ1-2
V: TRBV11-2

DNA: TGTGCCAGTTGCCCCCGGCGCGGGAGCACAGATACGCAGTATTTT
CDR3: CASCPRRGSTDTQYF
D: .
size: .
J: TRBJ2-3
V: TRBV25-1